Each of the 5 T cell receptor beta chains below was sequenced from the same sample in a study of blood T cell repertoires in COVID-19. Clones were sequenced by immunoSEQ multiplex PCR, and TCRdb holds only the in-frame ones, with some missing. Counted here are about 80,000 clones, more than 80% occurring once; the ten biggest clones make up 15% to 17%. What was sequenced was peripheral blood. Receptors originate from a woman over 75 with acute or convalescent COVID-19.

The J gene is TRBJ2-7, the V gene TRBV7-2, with TRBD1 as a possible D gene (6 bases). The CDR3 spans 14 residues. The germline gives CDR1 SGHTA, CDR2 FQGNSA. V lost 5 bases and J 5 bases, leaving 16 bases between the germline ends. The CDR3 here is CASSRKTGLDEQYF. CDR3 in DNA: TGTGCCAGCAGCCGGAAAACAGGGTTGGACGAGCAGTACTTC. The full variable domain, completed using reference TRBV7-2 and TRBJ2-7, is GAGVSQSPSNKVTEKGKDVELRCDPISGHTALYWYRQSLGQGLEFLIYFQGNSAPDKSGLPSDRFSAERTGGSVSTLTIQRTQQEDSAVYLCASSRKTGLDEQYFGPGTRLTVT.

This clone appeared a few times. The chain recombines TRBV5-1 with TRBJ2-1, with 16 nucleotides matching TRBD2. The CDR3 consists of 17 residues. Germline V gene lookup returns CDR1 SGHRS and CDR2 YFSETQ. V gave up 4 bases and J gave up 7 bases; unmatched junction bases: 8. CDR3 in amino acids: CASSPPGLAGGRNEQFF. CDR3 nucleotide sequence: TGCGCCAGCAGCCCGCCGGGACTAGCGGGGGGGAGGAATGAGCAGTTCTTC.

In this sample, this clone turned up a few times. The chain joins TRBV28 to TRBJ2-3; a weak D match, TRBD1 (6 bases). The germline V and J ends were trimmed by 5 bases and 3 bases, with 9 bases remaining between them. The CDR3 is 13 residues long. The germline gives CDR1 MDHEN, CDR2 SYDVKM. The CDR3 loop is CASSQQGTDTQYF. In DNA form, the CDR3 reads TGTGCCAGCAGTCAACAGGGAACAGATACGCAGTATTTT.

This chain connects TRBV3-1 (or the pseudogene TRBV3-2) to TRBJ1-1; TRBD1 matches 9 bases. The germline gives CDR1 LGHDT, CDR2 YNNKEL (reference sequence). The length of the CDR3 is 17 residues. J was trimmed by 3 bases and V by 1 base; bases with no gene match: 9. The CDR3 nucleotides are TGTGCCAGCAGCCAAGTAGGACAGGGGAGGGGGCACACTGAAGCTTTCTTT. Translation gives CASSQVGQGRGHTEAFF.

This rearrangement joins TRBV5-6 to TRBJ2-2, with TRBD2 as a possible D gene (7 bases). The CDR3 length is 15 residues. Germline assignment: CDR1 SGHDT and CDR2 YYEEEE. Trimming cost V 4 bases and J 4 bases, with 14 bases left between them. For the CDR3, the DNA is TGTGCCAGCAGCCCGGCGGGGGCGGGCACCGGGGAGCTGTTTTTT. This encodes CASSPAGAGTGELFF.